The source of this T cell receptor (beta chain) is a study of vaccination and CD4 T cells after COVID-19. About this clonotype itself: The antigen is unknown.

Treatment: roughly ten-day PBMC culture with coronavirus spike peptide pools or control peptides (ViraFEST assay). The unexposed donor provided CD4+ T cells, which were taken before the COVID-19 pandemic (2011-2018). At the Johns Hopkins FTIC core, DNA taken from cultured CD4+ T cells was sequenced by way of the Oncomine TCR Beta short-read assay. MiXCR, run by TCRdb on the PCR reads, gives a single entry per CDR3 protein. In the table there are about 7,600 distinct CDR3 sequences, about 50% of which are singletons. The sequencing input was CD4+ T cells from blood, cultured in vitro. The origin of this receptor is a human donor in good health.

CDR3 nucleotide sequence: TGTGCCAGTAGTCCCCGACAGGGGGCCGGGCAGCCCCAGCATTTT. This gives the protein CASSPRQGAGQPQHF. V and J are TRBV19 and TRBJ1-5, with 10 positions matching TRBD1. Per germline, CDR1 LNHDA and CDR2 SQIVND (reference sequence). The CDR3 contains 15 residues. V lost 5 bases to trimming and J lost 7 bases; unmatched junction nucleotides: 8.